A selection of T cell receptor beta chains follows, all from one sample in a study of control samples from healthy donors and cancer patients. The data were produced by immunoSEQ multiplex PCR, yet TCRdb's version contains in-frame clones alone and is incomplete. This table holds 89,000 or so clones, about 90% found once. The sequencing sample was made of blood. These receptors all stem from a man aged 45 to 65 in good health. The CDR3 runs from the conserved cysteine through the conserved F or W. The D gene is left open where the match is weak. The size of a clone is reported for some rows only, either as once, few or many, or as a class for expanded clones.

>-|TRBV13|TRBJ1-3|-
CASSSTGAGGNTIYF
TGTGCCAGCAGCTCCACGGGGGCTGGAGGAAACACCATATATTTT
>TRBD1|TRBV4-1|TRBJ2-5|-
CASSHGDRQGETQYF
TGCGCCAGCAGCCATGGGGACAGGCAGGGAGAGACCCAGTACTTC
>-|TRBV27|TRBJ2-5|-
CASSLGRFRETQYF
TGTGCCAGCAGTTTGGGGCGGTTCAGGGAGACCCAGTACTTC
>TRBD1|TRBV2|TRBJ2-5|-
CASSPRGWQGARETQYF
TGTGCCAGCAGTCCCAGAGGGTGGCAGGGGGCTAGGGAGACCCAGTACTTC
>-|TRBV5-6|TRBJ2-1|-
CASSSDNYNEQFF
TGTGCCAGCAGCTCAGACAACTACAATGAGCAGTTCTTC
>-|TRBV10-3|TRBJ2-3|once
CAISDSATDTQYF
TGTGCCATCAGTGACTCGGCTACAGATACGCAGTATTTT
>TRBD2|TRBV7-9|TRBJ2-5|-
CASSSPARLAGEAETQYF
TGTGCCAGCAGCTCCCCCGCGCGACTAGCGGGAGAAGCAGAGACCCAGTACTTC
>-|TRBV15|TRBJ2-1|once
CATSRDQGEQFF
TGTGCCACCAGCAGAGATCAGGGAGAGCAGTTCTTC
>-|TRBV5-1|TRBJ1-2|-
CASSFGIGEDGYTF
TGCGCCAGCAGCTTCGGGATCGGTGAGGATGGCTACACCTTC
>TRBD1|TRBV19|TRBJ2-2|-
CASRNQGTGAGELFF
TGTGCCAGTAGGAACCAAGGGACAGGGGCCGGGGAGCTGTTTTTT
>-|TRBV9|TRBJ2-1|-
CASSISGSPYNEQFF
TGTGCCAGCAGCATTAGCGGTTCTCCCTACAATGAGCAGTTCTTC
>TRBD1|TRBV7-3|TRBJ2-7|-
CASSEDRLGEQYF
TGTGCCAGCAGTGAGGACAGGCTGGGGGAGCAGTACTTC
>-|TRBV4-1|TRBJ1-3|-
CASSQLGGAGNTIYF
TGCGCCAGCAGCCAACTAGGGGGGGCTGGAAACACCATATATTTT
>-|TRBV19|TRBJ1-1|-
CASGKQYTEAFF
TGTGCCAGTGGTAAACAGTACACTGAAGCTTTCTTT
>-|TRBV4-3|TRBJ2-3|-
CASSQGVDTQYF
TGCGCCAGCAGCCAAGGGGTAGATACGCAGTATTTT
>-|TRBV7-3|TRBJ2-3|-
CASSLQASSTDTQYF
TGTGCCAGCAGCTTACAAGCGTCTAGCACAGATACGCAGTATTTT
>-|TRBV5-5|TRBJ1-1|once
CASSLGINEDTEAFF
TGTGCCAGCAGCTTAGGGATCAATGAGGACACTGAAGCTTTCTTT
>TRBD1|TRBV7-8|TRBJ1-5|-
CASSLWTGSNQPQHF
TGTGCCAGCAGCCTTTGGACAGGGAGTAATCAGCCCCAGCATTTT
>TRBD2|TRBV11-3|TRBJ2-7|-
CASSAGIAGADEQYF
TGTGCCAGCAGCGCCGGTATAGCGGGAGCGGACGAGCAGTACTTC
>-|TRBV15|TRBJ1-1|-
CATAGPGRIEAFF
TGTGCCACCGCTGGTCCGGGCCGAATCGAAGCTTTCTTT
>-|TRBV30|TRBJ2-2|once
CAWRGAPLKAGELFF
TGTGCCTGGAGGGGGGCCCCACTAAAGGCCGGGGAGCTGTTTTTT
>-|TRBV19|TRBJ1-5|-
CASTGVPHQPQHF
TGTGCCAGTACCGGGGTTCCCCATCAGCCCCAGCATTTT
>TRBD1|TRBV10-1|TRBJ1-1|-
CASSDPRQGSTEAFF
TGCGCCAGCAGTGACCCTCGACAGGGGAGCACTGAAGCTTTCTTT
>-|TRBV6-2/TRBV6-3|TRBJ1-5|-
CASSYSTSRNQPQHF
TGTGCCAGCAGTTACTCGACCAGCCGCAATCAGCCCCAGCATTTT
>-|TRBV3-1/TRBV3-2|TRBJ1-1|few
CASSQPVGQAFF
TGTGCCAGCAGCCAACCTGTGGGCCAAGCTTTCTTT
>TRBD1|TRBV10-2|TRBJ2-5|-
CASSDWDRLYQETQYF
TGCGCCAGCAGTGACTGGGACAGACTGTACCAAGAGACCCAGTACTTC
>TRBD1|TRBV30|TRBJ1-3|-
CAWSALGQGFSSSGNTIYF
TGTGCCTGGAGCGCCCTGGGACAGGGGTTTTCTAGCTCTGGAAACACCATATATTTT
>-|TRBV2|TRBJ1-1|-
CASSEGPEAFF
TGTGCCAGCAGTGAGGGGCCTGAAGCTTTCTTT
>-|TRBV27|TRBJ1-5|-
CASSLYRGSQPQHF
TGTGCCAGCAGTTTATATCGGGGGAGTCAGCCCCAGCATTTT
>TRBD1|TRBV18|TRBJ1-4|-
CASSPLPGQGSEKLFF
TGTGCCAGCTCACCCTTGCCGGGACAGGGAAGTGAAAAACTGTTTTTT
>TRBD1|TRBV19|TRBJ1-2|once
CASRERLTGNYGYTF
TGTGCCAGTAGGGAGAGATTGACAGGGAACTATGGCTACACCTTC
>-|TRBV10-3|TRBJ1-2|-
CAISELMGPGYTF
TGTGCCATCAGTGAATTGATGGGTCCGGGCTACACCTTC
>TRBD2|TRBV24-1|TRBJ2-3|-
CATSGLAGGTDTQYF
TGTGCCACCAGTGGACTAGCGGGAGGCACAGATACGCAGTATTTT